In its sample, the clone carrying this T cell receptor (beta chain) was seen many times. This sample is part of a study of human T cells and chemical hapten exposure. Study-wide background: Per-sample TCR yields varied mainly from small pooled library volume differences.

TCRdb ran MiXCR on the 5' RACE reads and lists one entry per CDR3 protein. The table has 130,000 or so distinct CDR3 sequences, around 4.4% seen once. Unfractionated whole blood was the source from which total RNA was extracted. This CDR3 has 14 residues. Unmatched junction bases numbered 5, after V lost 6 bases and J lost 7 bases. The germline gives CDR1 SNHLY, CDR2 FYNNEI. The sequence was obtained from a female donor in good health. This chain uses TRBV2 with TRBJ2-7; 14 nucleotides line up with TRBD2. This CDR3 reads CASRRLAGGVEQYF. In DNA, the CDR3 is TGTGCCAGCAGACGACTAGCGGGGGGGGTGGAGCAGTACTTC.